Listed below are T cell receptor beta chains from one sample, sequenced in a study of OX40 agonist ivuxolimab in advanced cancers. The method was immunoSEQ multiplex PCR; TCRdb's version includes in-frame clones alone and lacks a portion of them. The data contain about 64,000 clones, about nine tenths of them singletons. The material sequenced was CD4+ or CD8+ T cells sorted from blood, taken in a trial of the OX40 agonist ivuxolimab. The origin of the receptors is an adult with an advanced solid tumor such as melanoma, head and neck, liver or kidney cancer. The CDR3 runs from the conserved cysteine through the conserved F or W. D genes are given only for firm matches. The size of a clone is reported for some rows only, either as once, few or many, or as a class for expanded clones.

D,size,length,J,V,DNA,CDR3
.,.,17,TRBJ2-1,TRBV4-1,TGCGCCAGCAGCCAAGATCTTTGGGTAATCGTCCGCGATGAGCAGTTCTTC,CASSQDLWVIVRDEQFF
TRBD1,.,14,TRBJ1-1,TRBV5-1,TGCGCCAGCGCCAGGGGTGGGGACAGTCCTGAAGCTTTCTTT,CASARGGDSPEAFF
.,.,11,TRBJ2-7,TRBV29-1,TGCAGCGTTCTTCGGAGTTACGAGCAGTACTTC,CSVLRSYEQYF
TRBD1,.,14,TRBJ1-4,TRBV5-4,TGTGCCAGCAGCCGACAGGGGACGAATGAAAAACTGTTTTTT,CASSRQGTNEKLFF
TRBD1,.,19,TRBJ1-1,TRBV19,TGTGCCAGTAGTCCGCCGCGGACAGGTCGACCGGGGGGGAACACTGAAGCTTTCTTT,CASSPPRTGRPGGNTEAFF
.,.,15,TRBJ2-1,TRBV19,TGTGCCAGTAGTTTTCGGACTTCACTGGGGAATGAGCAGTTCTTC,CASSFRTSLGNEQFF
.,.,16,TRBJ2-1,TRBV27,TGTGCCAGCAGCCCTCCGGGACTCCTAATTGGCAATGAGCAGTTCTTC,CASSPPGLLIGNEQFF
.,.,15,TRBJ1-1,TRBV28,TGTGCCAGCAGTCTCGGAGGCGCGGGGAACACTGAAGCTTTCTTT,CASSLGGAGNTEAFF
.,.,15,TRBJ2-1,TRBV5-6,TGTGCCAGCAGCTCCGAGGGGCAGGTTTTCAATGAGCAGTTCTTC,CASSSEGQVFNEQFF
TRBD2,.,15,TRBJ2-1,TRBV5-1,TGCGCCAGCAGCTCTCTAGCGGGAGTTAGCAATGAGCAGTTCTTC,CASSSLAGVSNEQFF
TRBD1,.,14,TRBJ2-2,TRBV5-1,TGCGCCAGCAGGGGACAGGGAGAGACCGGGGAGCTGTTTTTT,CASRGQGETGELFF
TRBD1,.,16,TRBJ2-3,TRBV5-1,TGCGCCAGCAGCTTGGGGGACAGGGTAGATGCAGATACGCAGTATTTT,CASSLGDRVDADTQYF
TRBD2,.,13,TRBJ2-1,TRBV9,TGTGCCAGCAGCAAGGGGACTAGCAATGAGCAGTTCTTC,CASSKGTSNEQFF
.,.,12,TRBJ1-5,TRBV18,TGTGCCAGCTCACCTGGGAATCAGCCCCAGCATTTT,CASSPGNQPQHF
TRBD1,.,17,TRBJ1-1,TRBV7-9,TGTGCCAGCAGCTTAGGAGGGGAGGGGGCCCACGCGGGGCAAGCTTTCTTT,CASSLGGEGAHAGQAFF
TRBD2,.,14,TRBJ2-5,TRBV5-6,TGTGCCAGCAGCCGGACTAGCGGACAAGAGACCCAGTACTTC,CASSRTSGQETQYF
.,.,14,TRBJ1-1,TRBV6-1,TGTGCCAGCAGTGTGGGCCCCAATGGGGGTGAAGCTTTCTTT,CASSVGPNGGEAFF
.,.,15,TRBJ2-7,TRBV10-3,TGTGCCATCAGTGAAACAACCCGAGACTCCTACGAGCAGTACTTC,CAISETTRDSYEQYF
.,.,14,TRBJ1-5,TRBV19,TGTGCCAGTAGTGGGGGAGGCGGCAATCAGCCCCAGCATTTT,CASSGGGGNQPQHF
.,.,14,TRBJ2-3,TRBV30,TGTGCCTGGAGTGTACGCCAGGCCCCAGATACGCAGTATTTT,CAWSVRQAPDTQYF
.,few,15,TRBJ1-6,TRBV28,TGTGCCAGCAGTACAGGGCCCCCCTATAATTCACCCCTCCACTTT,CASSTGPPYNSPLHF
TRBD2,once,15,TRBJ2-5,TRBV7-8,TGTGCCAGCAGCCAAAGCGGGAGGAACCAAGAGACCCAGTACTTC,CASSQSGRNQETQYF
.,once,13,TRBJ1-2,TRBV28,TGTGCCAGCAGTTTTCGCAGAGGACTGGGCTACACCTTC,CASSFRRGLGYTF
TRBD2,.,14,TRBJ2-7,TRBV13,TGTGCCAGCAGACGACTAGCGGGAACCTACGAGCAGTACTTC,CASRRLAGTYEQYF
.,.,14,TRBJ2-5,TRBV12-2,TGTGCAAGTCGCTCCCGGACAGGGGAAGAGACCCAGTACTTC,CASRSRTGEETQYF
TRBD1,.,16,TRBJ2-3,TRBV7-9,TGTGCCAGCAGCTCACAGGGGGCGCGGGGCACAGATACGCAGTATTTT,CASSSQGARGTDTQYF
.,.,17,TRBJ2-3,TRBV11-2,TGTGCCAGCAGCTTAGCAGGCGGCGGCTCTAGCACAGATACGCAGTATTTT,CASSLAGGGSSTDTQYF
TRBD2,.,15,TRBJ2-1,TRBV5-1,TGCGCCAGCAGCTTGGTTACTAGCGGGAGTTCTGAGCAGTTCTTC,CASSLVTSGSSEQFF
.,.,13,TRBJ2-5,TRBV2,TGTGTCAGCAACAGACTATCCAAAGAGACCCAGTACTTC,CVSNRLSKETQYF
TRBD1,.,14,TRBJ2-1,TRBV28,TGTGCCAGCAGTCGTACAGGGGGCTGGGATGAGCAGTTCTTC,CASSRTGGWDEQFF
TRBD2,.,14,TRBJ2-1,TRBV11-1,TGTGCCAGCAGCCAAAGCGGGAGTTACAATGAGCAGTTCTTC,CASSQSGSYNEQFF
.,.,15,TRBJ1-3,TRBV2,TGTGCCAGCAGTGGACTGCTTCCCTCTGGAAACACCATATATTTT,CASSGLLPSGNTIYF
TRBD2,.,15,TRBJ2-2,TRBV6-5,TGTGCCAGCCGTCAGCGGGACTTAGGGACCGGGGAGCTGTTTTTT,CASRQRDLGTGELFF
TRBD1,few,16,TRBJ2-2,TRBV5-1,TGCGCCAGCAGCTTTCGGACAGGGGGCGGTACCGGGGAGCTGTTTTTT,CASSFRTGGGTGELFF
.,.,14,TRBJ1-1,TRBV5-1,TGCGCCAGCAGCTTCCTAGGGGGGAACACTGAAGCTTTCTTT,CASSFLGGNTEAFF
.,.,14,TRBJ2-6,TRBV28,TGTGCCAGCAGGATAAGCGCAGGGGCCAACGTCCTGACTTTC,CASRISAGANVLTF
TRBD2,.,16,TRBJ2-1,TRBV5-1,TGCGCCAGCAGCACCGGGACTAGCGTATCCTACAATGAGCAGTTCTTC,CASSTGTSVSYNEQFF
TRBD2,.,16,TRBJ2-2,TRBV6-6,TGTGCCAGCAGTTCCATACGACTAGCGGGAGCCGGGGAGCTGTTTTTT,CASSSIRLAGAGELFF
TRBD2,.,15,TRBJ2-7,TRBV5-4,TGTGCCAGCAGCGGTACTAGCGGAGGAACCAACGAGCAGTACTTC,CASSGTSGGTNEQYF
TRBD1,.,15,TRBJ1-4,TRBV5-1,TGCGCCAGCAGCGTGGGACAGGGTGAGGTTGTAAAACTGTTTTTT,CASSVGQGEVVKLFF
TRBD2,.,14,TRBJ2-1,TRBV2,TGTGCCAGCAGTCCTGGACTAGCGGGAGGGCAGCAGTTCTTC,CASSPGLAGGQQFF
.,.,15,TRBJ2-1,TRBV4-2,TGTGCCAGCAGCCAAGATAGCAGGTCCTACAATGAGCAGTTCTTC,CASSQDSRSYNEQFF